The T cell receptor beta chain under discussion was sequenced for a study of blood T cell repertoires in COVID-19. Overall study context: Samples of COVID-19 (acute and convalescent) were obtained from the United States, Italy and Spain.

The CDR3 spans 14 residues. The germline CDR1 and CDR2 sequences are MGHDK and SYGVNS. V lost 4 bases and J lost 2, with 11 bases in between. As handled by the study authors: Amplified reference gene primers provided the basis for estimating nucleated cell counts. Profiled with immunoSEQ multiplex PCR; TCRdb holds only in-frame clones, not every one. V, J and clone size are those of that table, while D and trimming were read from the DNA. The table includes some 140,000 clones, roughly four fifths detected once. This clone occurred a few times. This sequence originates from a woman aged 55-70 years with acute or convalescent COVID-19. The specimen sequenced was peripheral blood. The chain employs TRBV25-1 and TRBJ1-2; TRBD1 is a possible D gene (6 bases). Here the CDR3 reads CASSGPTGNYGYTF. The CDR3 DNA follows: TGTGCCAGCAGTGGCCCCACAGGGAACTATGGCTACACCTTC.